This TCR beta chain was sequenced for a study of neurological immune-mediated disorders (dated by TCRdb to the late 2010s). About the investigation overall: Peripheral blood TCR-beta repertoires from patients with HTLV-I-associated myelopathy (HAM/TSP), patients with multiple sclerosis, and healthy controls were compared in the study using UMI-based sequencing. The approximately 110 TCR-beta libraries included longitudinal samples, technical triplicates and paired sorted CD4+ and CD8+ T-cell subsets alongside PBMC samples. The cohort included approximately 70 subjects: some 14 with HAM/TSP, some 35 with multiple sclerosis, and 20 or so healthy controls. Longitudinal HAM/TSP and healthy donors had 3 time-points each (roughly 3-40 month intervals). The research as a whole found: Across subjects, expanded clones never shared an identical CDR3 amino acid sequence, which suggests that the TCR-beta repertoires in every group were private. The highest TCR clonal expansion was observed in HAM/TSP patients, whereas the lowest was observed in MS patients, even when compared with healthy controls.

This clonotype was detected many times. Its antigen is currently not known. The sample holds no much larger clone one base away, and base qualities are not on file. The germline V gene gives CDR1 as SNHLY and CDR2 as FYNNEI. Spanning cysteine to phenylalanine, the CDR3 consists of 13 amino acids. Here the CDR3 DNA is all that survives: 39 bases in frame from base 1. Trimming removed 8 bases from V and 0 bases from J, leaving 9 bases between the germline ends. Sample time point, as interpreted from the label and publication: longitudinal time-point 1 (baseline). For unsorted PBMC libraries, 2 million PBMCs were used after storage in RNAlater at -80 degrees C until RNA extraction. PBMCs were separated from peripheral blood using Ficoll-Hypaque density gradient centrifugation and then cryopreserved in liquid nitrogen. cDNA synthesis used template-switch 5'RACE with a primer carrying a 10-nucleotide random unique molecular identifier tagging each TCR transcript. Each sequencing run produced over 160 million TCR-beta sequences covering 15-18 subjects. The RNeasy kit was used to extract total RNA. TCR-beta VDJ regions were amplified with primers for the TCR constant region and the 5'RACE anchor, using the KAPA Real-time Library Amplification kit. A first PCR added sample indexes and Illumina adaptors, after which a second PCR increased the library yield. After purification with Ampure beads, the TCR product of roughly 650 bp was size-selected on a 2% E-gel SizeSelection system. Library quality was checked on a Bioanalyzer, concentration was measured with Qubit, and libraries were quantified with the Kapa Library Quantification kit before pooling. An Illumina HiSeq 2500 sequenced the libraries paired-end 2 x 150 bp. To increase sequence diversity, about 23-30% phiX was spiked into each library pool. As for how the authors treated the data: Quality-filtered reads were processed with the UMI-based MiGEC pipeline, and over 85% of raw TCR sequences were removed by the MiGEC pipeline during error correction. VDJ genes were aligned to IMGT germline references, and each clonotype was defined by a unique CDR3 amino acid sequence together with V-J genes. VDJtools evaluated clonal expansion, Shannon diversity and CDR3 relatedness (CalcPairwiseDistances, ClusterSamples); CLCbio workbench built phylogenetic trees. A clone was classed as expanded if it had 8 or more unique UMIs, a cutoff based on coefficient-of-variation modelling across technical triplicates. In-frame beta chains were kept once TCRdb had trimmed the public reads at Q25 with fastp and called clones with MiXCR. Identical CDR3 proteins give one entry, which carries the most common genes and DNA. Here the V and J calls rest on TCRdb's processing, not on the authors' analysis. In this sample the table shows 71,000 or so distinct CDR3 sequences, around 15% of which occur a single time. The ten largest account for 4.6% of the sample.

The sample consisted of PBMCs. This receptor was taken from a female donor with HTLV-1-associated myelopathy (HAM/TSP). The chain is encoded by TRBV2 joined to TRBJ2-3; no D gene is confidently identified. The CDR3 sequence is CASSVPSTDTQYF. The bases are TGTGCCAGCTCCGTCCCTAGCACAGATACGCAGTATTTT.